These 9 T cell receptor beta chains were sequenced from one sample in a study of blood T cell repertoires in COVID-19. The protocol was immunoSEQ multiplex PCR, while the TCRdb copy is restricted to in-frame clones and leaves out a portion. The sample contains approximately 160,000 clones, 60% to 85% of which appear only once. The specimen was peripheral blood. The receptors were sampled from a man aged 60-69 years with acute or convalescent COVID-19.

The V call is TRBV7-3, the J call TRBJ2-2, with 13 positions matching TRBD2. Germline CDR1 SGHTA, CDR2 FQGTGA. The CDR3 totals 15 residues. V dropped 5 bases and J dropped 6; count of bases not matched to a gene: 3. CDR3 amino acids: CASSRGTSGAGELFF. DNA for the CDR3: TGTGCCAGCAGCCGCGGGACTAGCGGGGCCGGGGAGCTGTTTTTT.

The J gene is TRBJ1-1, the V gene TRBV19; 7 positions match TRBD1. Germline CDR1 is LNHDA and CDR2 is SQIVND (reference sequence). The CDR3 runs 17 residues. The J segment lost 0 bases and the V segment lost 5 bases, leaving 12 bases of the junction unmatched. CDR3 nucleotide sequence: TGTGCCAGTAGTCCGCTCCAAACAGGGGACATGAACACTGAAGCTTTCTTT. Protein: CASSPLQTGDMNTEAFF.

The rearrangement joins TRBV3-1 (or the pseudogene TRBV3-2) to TRBJ2-3; 11 positions agree with TRBD1. The V gene's germline CDR1 is LGHDT and CDR2 YNNKEL (reference sequence). This CDR3 region has 16 residues. J gave up 4 bases and V 3 bases, and 6 bases lay outside the gene matches. CDR3: CASSHSDRGRPDTQYF. In DNA form, the CDR3 reads TGTGCCAGCAGCCATTCGGACAGGGGGCGTCCAGATACGCAGTATTTT.

The chain is built from TRBV24-1 and TRBJ2-7, with a possible D match to TRBD2 (6 bases). This CDR3 is 15 amino acids long. V lost 3 bases, J lost 2 bases, and 13 bases lay in between. Germline CDR1 is KGHDR and CDR2 is SFDVKD. This CDR3 reads CATSDPSGRPYEQYF. In DNA, the CDR3 is TGTGCCACCAGTGATCCAAGCGGGCGCCCCTACGAGCAGTACTTC.

The CDR3 spells CASSEVENGYTF. The CDR3 bases are TGTGCCAGCAGCGAGGTTGAAAATGGCTACACCTTC. The genes are TRBV12-3 or TRBV12-4 and TRBJ1-2; no clear D gene. This CDR3 has 12 amino acids. Trimming took 6 bases from V and 6 from J, leaving 11 bases between them.

This clone has just a few counts. The chain uses TRBV29-1 and TRBJ1-2, with TRBD1 identical over 7 bases. Trimming removed 4 bases from V and 5 bases from J; junction bases left unmatched: 16. The CDR3 totals 16 residues. The V gene's germline CDR1 is SQVTM and CDR2 ANQGSEA. The CDR3 DNA reads TGCAGCGTTGGAATTCCGACAGGGACTCCTATTTATGGCTACACCTTC. Residues: CSVGIPTGTPIYGYTF.

CDR3: CASSLARAGEAETQYF. CDR3 nucleotide sequence: TGTGCCAGCAGTTTAGCCCGCGCGGGGGAGGCTGAGACCCAGTACTTC. The V call is TRBV28, the J call TRBJ2-5; 7 nucleotides match TRBD2. J gave up 5 bases and V 2 bases, and 11 bases lay outside the gene matches. Germline V gene sequence: CDR1 MDHEN, CDR2 SYDVKM. This CDR3 region has 16 residues.

The chain combines TRBV18 with TRBJ1-1, with 7 bases identical to TRBD1. This CDR3 is 15 amino acids long. The J segment lost 0 bases and the V segment lost 3 bases, leaving 4 bases of the junction unmatched. The germline V gene encodes CDR1 KGHSH and CDR2 LQKENI. The CDR3 is CASSPRQGMNTEAFF. Here the CDR3 DNA reads TGTGCCAGCTCACCCCGACAGGGTATGAACACTGAAGCTTTCTTT.

DNA of the CDR3: TGTGCCAGCAGCTTAACAGGGAGTCGTGACACCGGGGAGCTGTTTTTT. Translated: CASSLTGSRDTGELFF. J is TRBJ2-2 and V is TRBV11-3, with D possibly matching TRBD1 (6 bases). In germline, CDR1 is SGHNT, CDR2 YENEEA. This CDR3 spans 16 amino acids. With 2 bases removed from V and 3 bases from J, the gap between germline ends came to 13 bases.